Presented here are 27 T cell receptor beta chains from one specimen sequenced in a study of T-cell memory formation after mild COVID-19. TCRdb itself ran the 5' RACE reads through MiXCR, one entry per CDR3 protein. The sample yields some 40,000 distinct CDR3 sequences, roughly 9.8% seen once. Sample: PBMCs or a T cell subset sorted from them (not recorded which). These receptors were collected from an adult woman who had mild COVID-19 (a few samples of this study predate the infection). Cell type and time point are not known.

The chain links TRBV5-4 to TRBJ2-1; 9 bases fit TRBD2. CDR1 SGHNT and CDR2 YYREEE come from the germline V gene (reference sequence). The CDR3 runs to 13 residues. The J segment lost 7 bases and the V segment lost 4 bases, leaving 3 bases of the junction unmatched. The CDR3 sequence: CASSRTSDNEQFF. CDR3 in DNA: TGTGCCAGCAGCCGGACTAGCGATAATGAGCAGTTCTTC.

The genes are TRBV10-2 and TRBJ2-1; D may be TRBD2 (6 bases). This CDR3 has 14 residues. Germline loops: CDR1 WSHSY, CDR2 SAAADI. V was pared by 9 bases and J by 2 bases, with 14 bases between. CDR3 loop: CASRFTGAYNEQFF. CDR3 sequence (DNA): TGCGCCAGTCGTTTCACGGGGGCCTACAATGAGCAGTTCTTC.

This clonotype was observed many times. One end of the junction is discordant with germline, which a read error may explain. The genes are TRBV13 and TRBJ2-1; D gene unclear. CDR3 length equals 11 residues. Germline values: CDR1 PRHDT, CDR2 FYEKMQ (reference sequence). CDR3 in amino acids: CASSSHNEQFF. The CDR3 bases are TGTGCCAGCAGCTCCCACAATGAGCAGTTCTTC.

This chain joins TRBV6-2 or TRBV6-3 and TRBJ2-3, with 7 nucleotides matching TRBD2. Germline-derived CDR1 and CDR2 are MNHEY and SVGEGT. There are 14 residues in the CDR3. J was trimmed by 7 bases and V by 7 bases; bases with no gene match: 11. CDR3 in amino acids: CASIGLESFYTQYF. The CDR3, as DNA: TGTGCCAGCATTGGACTAGAATCTTTTTATACGCAGTATTTT.

V and J are TRBV7-9 and TRBJ2-1; 7 positions match TRBD2. The CDR3 totals 13 residues. In germline, CDR1 is SEHNR, CDR2 FQNEAQ (reference sequence). V trimming: 0 bases; J trimming: 7 bases; junction bases outside the gene matches: 0. Written as DNA, the CDR3 is TGTGCCAGCAGCTTAGCAGCGGGGAATGAGCAGTTCTTC. Translated, it gives CASSLAAGNEQFF.

This clonotype was detected only a few times. The J gene is TRBJ2-7, the V gene TRBV7-9; the D is unclear. Per germline, CDR1 SEHNR and CDR2 FQNEAQ (reference sequence). This CDR3 contains 15 residues. V was pared by 4 bases and J by 3 bases, with 16 bases between. This CDR3 is CASSSPPLANYEQYF. For the CDR3, the DNA is TGTGCCAGCAGCTCCCCCCCCTTAGCCAACTACGAGCAGTACTTC.

The chain uses TRBV15 and TRBJ2-3; D is undetermined. V was shortened by 0 bases and J by 6 bases, with 7 bases between the two germline ends. The CDR3 loop spans 13 amino acids. CDR1 is LNHNV, CDR2 YYDKDF, per germline (reference sequence). DNA of the CDR3: TGTGCCACCAGCAGAGACCTCGTTGATACGCAGTATTTT. Protein: CATSRDLVDTQYF.

This chain links TRBV7-9 with TRBJ1-1; no reliable D call. Germline lookup yields CDR1 SEHNR and CDR2 FQNEAQ (reference sequence). V was trimmed by 5 bases and J by 1 base, leaving 14 bases between them. This CDR3 comprises 15 residues. The CDR3 DNA sequence: TGTGCCAGCAGCCCCGATCCTGTAGGGAACACTGAAGCTTTCTTT. As protein: CASSPDPVGNTEAFF.

The V gene is TRBV20-1, the J gene TRBJ1-1; no clear D. Trimming left V 5 bases short and J 0 bases short, with 13 bases between. In germline, CDR1 is DFQATT, CDR2 SNEGSKA (reference sequence). CDR3 length: 14 residues. The CDR3 nucleotides are TGCAGTGCTCGACGCCGGGCCGTGAACACTGAAGCTTTCTTT. This translates into CSARRRAVNTEAFF.

CDR3 residues: CATSETGLYEQYF. The CDR3 DNA reads TGTGCCACCAGTGAGACGGGGCTGTACGAGCAGTACTTC. V gene TRBV24-1 combines with J gene TRBJ2-7, with D perhaps given as TRBD1 or TRBD2 (5 bases each). V shed 4 bases and J shed 4 bases, with 10 bases lying between them. Germline CDR1 KGHDR, CDR2 SFDVKD. This CDR3 is 13 amino acids long.

J is TRBJ2-1 and V is TRBV20-1; 14 bases are shared with TRBD2. The V segment lost 6 bases and the J segment 9 bases; nucleotides outside the gene matches: 10. Germline V gene data show CDR1 as DFQATT and CDR2 as SNEGSKA (reference sequence). The CDR3 covers 15 residues. The CDR3 DNA follows: TGCAGTGCAACCGAGACTAGCGGGAGGGGCGGTGAGCAGTTCTTC. Translating gives CSATETSGRGGEQFF.

V gene TRBV11-2 combines with J gene TRBJ2-2; unclear D gene. V gave up 7 bases and J gave up 0 bases, with 15 bases separating them. The CDR3 runs 16 residues. Looked up from germline, CDR1 is SGHAT and CDR2 is FQNNGV. Written as DNA, the CDR3 is TGTGCCAGCACTATTCTCAGGTCCGCGAACACCGGGGAGCTGTTTTTT. Protein product: CASTILRSANTGELFF.

This clonotype was recorded many times. The chain couples TRBV5-6 to TRBJ2-2; no reliable D call. Germline CDR1 and CDR2: SGHDT and YYEEEE. Between the trimmed V and J ends, which lost 0 bases and 1 base, there was a span of 4 bases. The CDR3 sequence is 14 residues long. Here the CDR3 reads CASSLAQNTGELFF. The CDR3 DNA reads TGTGCCAGCAGCTTGGCCCAGAACACCGGGGAGCTGTTTTTT.

About this clonotype: A much more abundant neighbour one base away suggests this may be a read error. This chain links TRBV4-3 with TRBJ1-1; no clear D. Trimming took 4 bases from V and 1 from J, leaving 16 bases between them. Germline CDR1 and CDR2: LGHNA and YSLEER. The CDR3 covers 16 residues. This chain's CDR3 is CASSPIPERGNTEAFF. The CDR3 nucleotides are TGCGCCAGCAGCCCTATTCCGGAGCGGGGGAACACTGAAGCTTTCTTT.

This clonotype was observed at least ten times. V and J are TRBV7-9 and TRBJ1-1; no reliable D call. The CDR3 length is 12 residues. With 1 base removed from V and 8 bases from J, the gap between germline ends came to 8 bases. Germline-derived CDR1 and CDR2 are SEHNR and FQNEAQ (reference sequence). CDR3 sequence (DNA): TGTGCCAGCAGCTTAGGTTTCAGGGAAGCTTTCTTT. Its translation is CASSLGFREAFF.

The chain recombines TRBV7-8 with TRBJ2-1; TRBD1 agrees at 10 bases. The CDR3 runs to 15 residues. Germline V gene lookup returns CDR1 SGHVS and CDR2 FQNEAQ. The ends lost 10 bases at V and 6 bases at J; junction bases unmatched: 12. DNA for the CDR3: TGTGCCATAGGGGCCATGGGGACAGGGGCCAATGAGCAGTTCTTC. Encoded protein: CAIGAMGTGANEQFF.

This clonotype was recorded a few times. The rearrangement links TRBV24-1 to TRBJ2-5; 10 nucleotides line up with TRBD2. Unmatched junction bases numbered 14, after V lost 3 bases and J lost 2 bases. Germline V gene data show CDR1 as KGHDR and CDR2 as SFDVKD. The CDR3 sequence is 19 residues long. CDR3 sequence reads: CATSDPAGGPFLAQETQYF. In DNA, the CDR3 is TGTGCCACCAGTGATCCAGCGGGGGGGCCTTTTTTGGCACAAGAGACCCAGTACTTC.

The chain has TRBV18 and TRBJ2-2, with D perhaps assigned TRBD1 or TRBD2 (5 bases each). This CDR3 contains 16 residues. V was trimmed by 1 base and J by 1 base, leaving 10 bases between them. The V gene's germline CDR1 is KGHSH and CDR2 LQKENI. The DNA for the CDR3 is TGTGCCAGCTCACCACGGGCAGGGAGGAACACCGGGGAGCTGTTTTTT. Translating gives CASSPRAGRNTGELFF.

In its sample, this clonotype was seen many times. V gene TRBV12-3 or TRBV12-4 combines with J gene TRBJ1-1, with D possibly being TRBD1 (5 bases). CDR3 length: 14 amino acids. V lost 1 base to trimming and J lost 1 base, with 7 bases between them. CDR3 sequence (DNA): TGTGCCAGCAGTTTAGTGGGGGAGAACACTGAAGCTTTCTTT. Its protein product is CASSLVGENTEAFF.

Remarks on this clonotype: A read error is possible here, since a much larger clone lies one base away. The rearrangement links TRBV6-6 to TRBJ2-7; 12 bases are shared with TRBD2. Trimming removed 9 bases from V and 4 bases from J; junction bases left unmatched: 10. CDR3 length: 15 residues. The germline CDR1 and CDR2 sequences are MNHNY and SVGAGI (reference sequence). CDR3 sequence: CARSPRTSGAYEQYF. CDR3 DNA: TGTGCCAGAAGTCCCCGGACTAGCGGGGCTTACGAGCAGTACTTC.

By sample share, this clonotype is medium-sized. The chain recombines TRBV5-1 with TRBJ2-1; 9 positions agree with TRBD2. CDR3 length: 16 amino acids. The J segment lost 10 bases and the V segment lost 0 bases, leaving 11 bases of the junction unmatched. Germline V lookup: CDR1 SGHRS, CDR2 YFSETQ. The CDR3 nucleotides read TGCGCCAGCAGCTTGGAAGGTAGCGGGAGACGCAGCGAGCAGTTCTTC. Protein sequence: CASSLEGSGRRSEQFF.

The gene calls are TRBV6-2 or TRBV6-3 and TRBJ2-1; D may be TRBD1 (5 bases). The germline V gene has CDR1 MNHEY and CDR2 SVGEGT. The CDR3 loop spans 16 amino acids. The V end lost 6 bases, the J end lost 7 bases, and 22 bases lay between the germline ends. The CDR3 region is CASSRPDKLPTNEQFF. The CDR3 bases are TGTGCCAGCAGCCGTCCGGACAAACTTCCCACTAATGAGCAGTTCTTC.

The chain recombines TRBV7-2 with TRBJ2-7; a weak D match, TRBD2 (6 bases). V lost 0 bases, J lost 4 bases, and 7 bases lay in between. Per germline, CDR1 SGHTA and CDR2 FQGNSA. This CDR3 has 13 residues. CDR3 sequence (DNA): TGTGCCAGCAGCTTAGCTCGGGGGTACGAGCAGTACTTC. It specifies CASSLARGYEQYF.

Only a few counts were recorded for this clonotype. V usage is TRBV7-9 and J usage is TRBJ2-5; tentative D call: TRBD1 (6 bases). CDR1 is SEHNR and CDR2 is FQNEAQ in the germline V gene (reference sequence). The CDR3 contains 16 residues. V lost 0 bases and J lost 6, with 17 bases in between. In nucleotides, the CDR3 is TGTGCCAGCAGCTTAGCGTGGCAGGGGAGTGGGCAGACCCAGTACTTC. It specifies CASSLAWQGSGQTQYF. The variable domain in full, with the rest retrieved from reference TRBV7-9 and TRBJ2-5, is DTGVSQNPRHKITKRGQNVTFRCDPISEHNRLYWYRQTLGQGPEFLTYFQNEAQLEKSRLLSDRFSAERPKGSFSTLEIQRTEQGDSAMYLCASSLAWQGSGQTQYFGPGTRLLVL.

This clonotype was observed at least ten times. V is TRBV27 and J is TRBJ2-3; 8 bases match TRBD2. Germline-derived CDR1 and CDR2 are MNHEY and SMNVEV (reference sequence). With V trimmed by 0 bases and J by 4 bases, 6 bases remained unmatched. CDR3 length equals 16 residues. The CDR3 reads CASSLSGGRRPDTQYF. CDR3 bases: TGTGCCAGCAGTTTATCCGGCGGGAGGCGACCAGATACGCAGTATTTT.

The chain is built from TRBV12-3 or TRBV12-4 and TRBJ1-5; D not resolved. V was clipped by 5 bases and J by 6 bases, with 14 bases between them. The CDR3 sequence is 14 residues long. The DNA for the CDR3 is TGTGCCAGCAGTACGACCTCGGCGGGTCAGCCCCAGCATTTT. Amino acids: CASSTTSAGQPQHF.

DNA of the CDR3: TGCGCCAGCGGCGACAGGGTTGATTCACCCCTCCACTTT. Protein sequence: CASGDRVDSPLHF. V usage is TRBV5-1 and J usage is TRBJ1-6, with 7 bases identical to TRBD1. The CDR3 spans 13 residues. After removal of 7 bases from V and 8 bases from J, the junction contained 6 bases not matched to a gene. CDR1 is SGHRS and CDR2 is YFSETQ in the germline V gene.